This T cell receptor (beta chain) was observed in a study of lymphopenia after photon versus proton radiotherapy. Study-wide findings and caveats: Relative stability marked proton patients; photon patients lost diversity and naive cells. After the lymphocyte nadir, photon-treated repertoires showed oligoclonal expansion, especially of CD8+ Temra cells. In patients who died, overall survival fell as post-nadir TCR diversity dropped more. Better survival with proton therapy was suggested as possible, not demonstrated.

Germline V gene data show CDR1 as SGHAT and CDR2 as FQNNGV. V lost 1 base to trimming and J lost 0 bases; unmatched junction nucleotides: 6. The CDR3 covers 17 residues. Only in-frame clones appear in the TCRdb table, and some are missing; sequencing was by immunoSEQ multiplex PCR. The repertoire holds some 70,000 clones, 75% to 90% seen once, with 11% in the top ten. Turning to this clone: What it recognizes is unknown.

V usage is TRBV11-2 and J usage is TRBJ2-1, with 7 nucleotides matching TRBD2. Here the sequenced sample was peripheral blood, taken from a patient treated with proton-based radiotherapy. The TCR originated in a man of 80 years or more with esophageal cancer. The CDR3 DNA sequence: TGTGCCAGCAGCTTAGGGGTGGGCGGGAGCTCCTACAATGAGCAGTTCTTC. Amino acids: CASSLGVGGSSYNEQFF.